These T cell receptor beta chains were read from a single sample in a study of CD8 T cells in Susac syndrome. In TCRdb, the immunoSEQ multiplex PCR reads were re-called with MiXCR into one record per CDR3 protein. The data show fewer than 300,000 distinct CDR3 sequences, about 85% seen once. What was sequenced was CD8+ T cells from PBMCs. The receptors stem from a human donor with multiple sclerosis. The conserved cysteine and the conserved F or W are not part of the CDR3 here. Some rows mark clone size as missing; the rest say once, few, many or name a class of expanded clone.

j_call	clone_size	v_call	cdr3_aa
TRBJ2-1	once	TRBV7-8	ASSLRLAGPSYNEQF
TRBJ1-5	.	TRBV28	ASWVGAAGTNQPQH
TRBJ2-1	.	TRBV9	ASSESGRGEQF
TRBJ2-3	.	TRBV7-9	ASSPKGSDTQY
TRBJ2-1	.	TRBV10-3	AISEASGGYNEQF
TRBJ2-7	.	TRBV28	ASSSWGDEQY
TRBJ2-7	few	TRBV27	ASRDHSYEQY
TRBJ2-5	.	TRBV28	ASSFPGLAGVSQETQY
TRBJ2-7	.	TRBV6-2/TRBV6-3	ASSHPGLYEQY
TRBJ2-7	.	TRBV29-1	SVEAGNPYEQY
TRBJ1-5	.	TRBV28	ASSLVRIRNQPQH
TRBJ2-7	.	TRBV28	ASSSHRGRYEQY
TRBJ1-2	.	TRBV5-5	ASSSTIGGYT
TRBJ1-4	.	TRBV23-1	ASGHSEKLF
TRBJ2-4	.	TRBV2	ASSETGAKNIQY
TRBJ2-1	.	TRBV12-3/TRBV12-4	ASSSSGTRGHNEQF
TRBJ2-5	.	TRBV28	ASSPGAVSVETQY
TRBJ2-1	.	TRBV10-3	AIGDAGTRYNEQF